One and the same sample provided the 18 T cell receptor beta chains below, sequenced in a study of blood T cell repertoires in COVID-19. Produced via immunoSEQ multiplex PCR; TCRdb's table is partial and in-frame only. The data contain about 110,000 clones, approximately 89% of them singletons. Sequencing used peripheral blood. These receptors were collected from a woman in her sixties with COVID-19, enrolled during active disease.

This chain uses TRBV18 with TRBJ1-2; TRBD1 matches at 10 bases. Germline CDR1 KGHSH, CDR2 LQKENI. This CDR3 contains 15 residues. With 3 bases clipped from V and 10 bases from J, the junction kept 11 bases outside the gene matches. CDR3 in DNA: TGTGCCAGCTCACCCACGAGCGACAGGGGGCAGGACTACACCTTC. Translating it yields CASSPTSDRGQDYTF. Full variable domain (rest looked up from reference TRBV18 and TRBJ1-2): NAGVMQNPRHLVRRRGQEARLRCSPMKGHSHVYWYRQLPEEGLKFMVYLQKENIIDESGMPKERFSAEFPKEGPSILRIQQVVRGDSAAYFCASSPTSDRGQDYTFGSGTRLTVV.

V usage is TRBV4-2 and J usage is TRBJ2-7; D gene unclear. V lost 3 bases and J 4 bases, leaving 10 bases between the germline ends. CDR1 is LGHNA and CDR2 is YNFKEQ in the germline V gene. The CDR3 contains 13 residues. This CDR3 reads CASSHPATYEQYF. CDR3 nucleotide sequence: TGTGCCAGCAGCCACCCAGCGACTTACGAGCAGTACTTC.

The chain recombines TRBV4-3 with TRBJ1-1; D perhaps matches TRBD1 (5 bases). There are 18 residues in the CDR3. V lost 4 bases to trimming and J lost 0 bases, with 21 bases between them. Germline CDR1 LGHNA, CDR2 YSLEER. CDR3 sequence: CASSPLPGVEGMNTEAFF. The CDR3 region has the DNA TGCGCCAGCAGCCCCCTCCCGGGGGTGGAGGGCATGAACACTGAAGCTTTCTTT.

The CDR3 here is CASSLSPSNTGELFF. The CDR3 bases are TGCGCCAGCAGCTTGAGTCCTAGCAACACCGGGGAGCTGTTTTTT. The V gene is TRBV5-1, the J gene TRBJ2-2, with a possible D match to TRBD2 (5 bases). The CDR3 sequence is 15 residues long. V was trimmed by 1 base and J by 2 bases, leaving 9 bases between them. CDR1 SGHRS and CDR2 YFSETQ come from the germline V gene.

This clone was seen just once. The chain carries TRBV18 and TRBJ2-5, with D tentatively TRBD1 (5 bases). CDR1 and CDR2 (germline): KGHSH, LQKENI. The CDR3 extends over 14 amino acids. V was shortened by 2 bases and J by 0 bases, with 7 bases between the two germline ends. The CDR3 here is CASSPGRDQETQYF. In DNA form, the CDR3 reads TGTGCCAGCTCACCAGGCAGGGACCAAGAGACCCAGTACTTC. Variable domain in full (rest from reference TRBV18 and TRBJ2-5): NAGVMQNPRHLVRRRGQEARLRCSPMKGHSHVYWYRQLPEEGLKFMVYLQKENIIDESGMPKERFSAEFPKEGPSILRIQQVVRGDSAAYFCASSPGRDQETQYFGPGTRLLVL.

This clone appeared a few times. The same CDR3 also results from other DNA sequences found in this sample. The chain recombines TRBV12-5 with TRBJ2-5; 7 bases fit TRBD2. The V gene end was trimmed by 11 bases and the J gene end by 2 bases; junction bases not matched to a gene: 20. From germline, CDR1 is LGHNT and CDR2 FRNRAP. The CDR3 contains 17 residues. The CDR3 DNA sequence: TGTGCTCGGGGTTGGGGGGGGACCGGCGGGGAACAAGAGACCCAGTACTTC. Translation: CARGWGGTGGEQETQYF.

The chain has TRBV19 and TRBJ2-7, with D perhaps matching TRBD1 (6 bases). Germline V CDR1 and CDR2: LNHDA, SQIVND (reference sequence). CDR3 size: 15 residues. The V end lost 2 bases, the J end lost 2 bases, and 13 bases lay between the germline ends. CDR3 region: CASSIRGGPAYEQYF. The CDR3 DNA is TGTGCCAGTAGTATAAGAGGGGGTCCAGCCTACGAGCAGTACTTC.

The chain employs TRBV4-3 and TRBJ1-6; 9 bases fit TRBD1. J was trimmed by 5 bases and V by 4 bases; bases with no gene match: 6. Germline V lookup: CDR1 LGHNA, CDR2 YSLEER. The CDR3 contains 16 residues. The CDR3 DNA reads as TGCGCCAGCAGCCGACAACAGGGGGCGGATAATTCACCCCTCCACTTT. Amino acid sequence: CASSRQQGADNSPLHF.

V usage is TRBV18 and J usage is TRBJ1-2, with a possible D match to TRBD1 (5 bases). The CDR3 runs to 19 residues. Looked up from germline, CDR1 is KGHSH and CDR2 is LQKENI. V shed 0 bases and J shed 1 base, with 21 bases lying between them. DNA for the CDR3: TGTGCCAGCTCACCACCATCTCGTGTCGAGCCGACAGATAACTATGGCTACACCTTC. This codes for CASSPPSRVEPTDNYGYTF.

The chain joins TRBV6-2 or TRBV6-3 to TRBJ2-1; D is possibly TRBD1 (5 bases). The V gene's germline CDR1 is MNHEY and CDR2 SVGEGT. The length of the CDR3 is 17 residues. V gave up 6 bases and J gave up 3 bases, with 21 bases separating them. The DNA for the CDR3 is TGTGCCAGCAGCGAACCCCACAGGCAATCATTCTACAATGAGCAGTTCTTC. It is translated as CASSEPHRQSFYNEQFF.

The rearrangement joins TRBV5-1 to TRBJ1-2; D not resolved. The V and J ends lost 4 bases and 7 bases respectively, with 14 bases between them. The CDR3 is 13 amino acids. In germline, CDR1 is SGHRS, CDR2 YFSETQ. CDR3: CASSGTGEVGYTF. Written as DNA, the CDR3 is TGCGCCAGCAGCGGAACCGGGGAGGTTGGCTACACCTTC.

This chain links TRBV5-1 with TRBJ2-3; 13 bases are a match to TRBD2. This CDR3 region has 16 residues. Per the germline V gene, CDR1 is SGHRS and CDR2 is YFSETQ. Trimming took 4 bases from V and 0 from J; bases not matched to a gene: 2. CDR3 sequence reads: CASSTGLAGSTDTQYF. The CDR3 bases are TGCGCCAGCAGCACGGGACTAGCGGGGAGCACAGATACGCAGTATTTT.

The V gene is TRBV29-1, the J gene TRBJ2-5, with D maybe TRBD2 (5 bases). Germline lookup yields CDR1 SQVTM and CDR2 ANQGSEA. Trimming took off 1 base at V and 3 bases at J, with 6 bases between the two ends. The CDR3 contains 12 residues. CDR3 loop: CSVEVGEETQYF. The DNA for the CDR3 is TGCAGCGTTGAAGTCGGGGAAGAGACCCAGTACTTC.

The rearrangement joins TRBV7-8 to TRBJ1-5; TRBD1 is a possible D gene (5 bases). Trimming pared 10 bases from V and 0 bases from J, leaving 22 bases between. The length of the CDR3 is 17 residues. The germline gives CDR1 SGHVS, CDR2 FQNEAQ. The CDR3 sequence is CATNRDPTGNSNQPQHF. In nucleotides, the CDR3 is TGTGCCACCAACCGGGACCCGACGGGGAATAGCAATCAGCCCCAGCATTTT.

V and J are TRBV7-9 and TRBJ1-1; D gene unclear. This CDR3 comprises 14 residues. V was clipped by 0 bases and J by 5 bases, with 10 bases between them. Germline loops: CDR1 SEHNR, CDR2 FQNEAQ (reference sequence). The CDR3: CASSLASGGTEAFF. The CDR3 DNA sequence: TGTGCCAGCAGCTTAGCGTCCGGAGGAACTGAAGCTTTCTTT.

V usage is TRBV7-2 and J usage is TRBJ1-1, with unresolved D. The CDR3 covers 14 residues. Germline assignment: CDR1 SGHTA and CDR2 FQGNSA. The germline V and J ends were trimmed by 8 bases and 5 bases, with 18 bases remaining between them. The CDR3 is CASCTPGDGTEAFF. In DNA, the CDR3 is TGTGCCAGCTGCACCCCGGGAGATGGAACTGAAGCTTTCTTT. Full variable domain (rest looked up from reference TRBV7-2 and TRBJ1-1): GAGVSQSPSNKVTEKGKDVELRCDPISGHTALYWYRQSLGQGLEFLIYFQGNSAPDKSGLPSDRFSAERTGGSVSTLTIQRTQQEDSAVYLCASCTPGDGTEAFFGQGTRLTVV.

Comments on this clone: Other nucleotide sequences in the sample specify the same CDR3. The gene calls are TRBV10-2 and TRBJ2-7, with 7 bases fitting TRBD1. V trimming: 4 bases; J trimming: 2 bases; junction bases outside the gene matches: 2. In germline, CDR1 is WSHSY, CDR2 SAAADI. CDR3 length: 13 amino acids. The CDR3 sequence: CASSGDRAYEQYF. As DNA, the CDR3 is TGCGCCAGCAGTGGAGACAGGGCCTACGAGCAGTACTTC.

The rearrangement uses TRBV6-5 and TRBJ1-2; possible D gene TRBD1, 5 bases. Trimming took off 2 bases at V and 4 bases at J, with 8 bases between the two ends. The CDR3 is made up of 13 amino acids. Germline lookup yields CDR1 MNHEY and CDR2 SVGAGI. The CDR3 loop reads CASSYQGGYGYTF. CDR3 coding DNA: TGTGCCAGCAGTTACCAGGGTGGCTATGGCTACACCTTC.